Each of the 30 T cell receptor beta chains below was sequenced from the same sample in a study of OX40 agonist ivuxolimab in advanced cancers. Produced via immunoSEQ multiplex PCR; TCRdb's table is partial and in-frame only. Among more than 75,000 clones, about 88% were seen once, and the ten largest hold around 0.97%. The sample was CD4+ or CD8+ T cells sorted from blood, taken in a trial of the OX40 agonist ivuxolimab. Receptors were obtained from an adult with an advanced solid tumor such as melanoma, head and neck, liver or kidney cancer.

This chain connects TRBV6-5 to TRBJ1-2; D remains ambiguous. The germline V gene encodes CDR1 MNHEY and CDR2 SVGAGI. The CDR3 consists of 11 residues. The CDR3 bases are TGTTCACTTGGTCTCACTAATGGCTACACCTTC. Protein: CSLGLTNGYTF.

The gene calls are TRBV5-6 and TRBJ1-1; no definite D call. Trimming stripped 3 bases from V and 3 bases from J, with 6 bases between. CDR3 length equals 12 residues. Per germline, CDR1 SGHDT and CDR2 YYEEEE. Here the CDR3 DNA reads TGTGCCAGCAGCTGGGAGTACACTGAAGCTTTCTTT. Translated: CASSWEYTEAFF.

This rearrangement joins TRBV6-5 to TRBJ1-2; D may be TRBD1 (6 bases). The CDR3 runs 16 residues. V was clipped by 0 bases and J by 2 bases, with 13 bases between them. CDR1 MNHEY and CDR2 SVGAGI come from the germline V gene. CDR3 sequence (DNA): TGTGCCAGCAGTTACTCATTCAGGGGAGGAAACTATGGCTACACCTTC. Its protein is CASSYSFRGGNYGYTF.

This clone showed up many times. V and J are TRBV7-9 and TRBJ1-3, with 8 bases fitting TRBD1. Germline V lookup: CDR1 SEHNR, CDR2 FQNEAQ (reference sequence). The CDR3 is 16 amino acids. Losses at the gene ends were 5 bases for V and 3 bases for J; bases not matched to a gene: 9. DNA for the CDR3: TGTGCCAGCAGCAAGCCGACAGGGGCTGGTGGAAACACCATATATTTT. The encoded protein is CASSKPTGAGGNTIYF.

The genes are TRBV5-1 and TRBJ2-6; 10 bases match TRBD1. Germline-derived CDR1 and CDR2 are SGHRS and YFSETQ. Trimming at V came to 5 bases and at J to 0 bases, leaving 8 bases not matched to a gene. This CDR3 has 18 amino acids. CDR3 DNA sequence: TGCGCCAGCAGACCACCATGGACAGGGGGCTCTGGGGCCAACGTCCTGACTTTC. Encoded protein: CASRPPWTGGSGANVLTF.

The rearrangement uses TRBV6-5 and TRBJ1-2; TRBD1 matches at 8 bases. Germline CDR1 reads MNHEY; CDR2 reads SVGAGI. V dropped 6 bases and J dropped 4; count of bases not matched to a gene: 7. This CDR3 contains 14 residues. CDR3 region: CASSYQGATYGYTF. For the CDR3, the DNA is TGTGCCAGCAGCTATCAGGGGGCCACCTATGGCTACACCTTC.

J is TRBJ1-1 and V is TRBV2, with D possibly being TRBD1 (5 bases). This CDR3 contains 12 residues. Trimming stripped 7 bases from V and 7 bases from J, with 13 bases between. CDR1 SNHLY and CDR2 FYNNEI come from the germline V gene. The CDR3 sequence: CASTWGSSEAFF. The CDR3 DNA reads as TGTGCCAGCACGTGGGGGAGTAGTGAAGCTTTCTTT. The variable domain in full, completed from reference TRBV2 and TRBJ1-1, reads EPEVTQTPSHQVTQMGQEVILRCVPISNHLYFYWYRQILGQKVEFLVSFYNNEISEKSEIFDDQFSVERPDGSNFTLKIRSTKLEDSAMYFCASTWGSSEAFFGQGTRLTVV.

The gene calls are TRBV4-3 and TRBJ2-5; perhaps TRBD1 as D (5 bases). The V gene lost 4 bases and the J gene lost 5 bases, with 17 bases spanning the gap. The germline CDR1 and CDR2 sequences are LGHNA and YSLEER. The CDR3 has 15 amino acids. CDR3 residues: CASSPTTDPRETQYF. The CDR3 bases are TGCGCCAGCAGCCCTACGACAGACCCCAGGGAGACCCAGTACTTC.

The chain uses TRBV10-3 and TRBJ1-1, with 7 bases matching TRBD1. Unmatched junction bases numbered 8, after V lost 4 bases and J lost 3 bases. Per the germline V gene, CDR1 is ENHRY and CDR2 is SYGVKD. The length of the CDR3 is 15 residues. The CDR3 loop is CAISGGTGVYTEAFF. The CDR3 DNA reads TGTGCCATCAGTGGCGGTACAGGGGTGTACACTGAAGCTTTCTTT.

The chain recombines TRBV7-2 with TRBJ2-1; 7 positions match TRBD2. Losses at the gene ends were 1 base for V and 9 bases for J; bases not matched to a gene: 6. From germline, CDR1 is SGHTA and CDR2 FQGNSA. This CDR3 spans 14 amino acids. CDR3 nucleotides: TGTGCCAGCAGCTTAGGCGGGAGTGTGAGTGAGCAGTTCTTC. Translated: CASSLGGSVSEQFF.

The chain joins TRBV4-2 to TRBJ2-2; 7 positions match TRBD2. The V and J ends lost 0 bases and 0 bases, in that order; junction bases with no gene match: 4. The germline CDR1 and CDR2 sequences are LGHNA and YNFKEQ. CDR3 length equals 17 residues. In DNA, the CDR3 is TGTGCCAGCAGCCAAGATCGCCTAGCGGCGAACACCGGGGAGCTGTTTTTT. Translated: CASSQDRLAANTGELFF.

The chain has TRBV7-3 and TRBJ2-2; the match to TRBD2 covers 8 bases. This CDR3 comprises 16 residues. With V trimmed by 5 bases and J by 3 bases, 8 bases remained unmatched. Looked up from germline, CDR1 is SGHTA and CDR2 is FQGTGA. CDR3 nucleotide sequence: TGTGCCAGCAGCCCGCCCGGGGGGGCCGACACCGGGGAGCTGTTTTTT. Protein: CASSPPGGADTGELFF. Filled out from reference TRBV7-3 and TRBJ2-2, the complete variable domain reads GAGVSQTPSNKVTEKGKYVELRCDPISGHTALYWYRQSLGQGPEFLIYFQGTGAADDSGLPNDRFFAVRPEGSVSTLKIQRTERGDSAVYLCASSPPGGADTGELFFGEGSRLTVL.

The chain combines TRBV5-1 with TRBJ2-5, with TRBD2 matching 13 bases. Per the germline V gene, CDR1 is SGHRS and CDR2 is YFSETQ. V gave up 4 bases and J gave up 0 bases; unmatched junction bases: 6. The length of the CDR3 is 17 residues. The DNA for the CDR3 is TGCGCCAGCAGCACCGGACTAGCGGGGGCCCACCAAGAGACCCAGTACTTC. This encodes CASSTGLAGAHQETQYF.

J is TRBJ1-2 and V is TRBV27; no definite D call. CDR3 length equals 13 residues. V shed 5 bases and J shed 8 bases, with 15 bases lying between them. Germline-derived CDR1 and CDR2 are MNHEY and SMNVEV (reference sequence). This chain's CDR3 is CASSDIGAGGYTF. CDR3 sequence (DNA): TGTGCCAGCAGTGATATCGGAGCGGGGGGCTACACCTTC.

In this sample, this clone turned up once. This sequence joins TRBV5-4 and TRBJ2-3, with 9 bases that match TRBD2. V lost 3 bases to trimming and J lost 0 bases; unmatched junction nucleotides: 5. The CDR3 sequence is 16 residues long. CDR1 is SGHNT, CDR2 YYREEE, per germline (reference sequence). CDR3 protein: CASSSSSGASTDTQYF. The CDR3, as DNA: TGTGCCAGCAGCTCCTCTAGCGGGGCGAGCACAGATACGCAGTATTTT. Full variable domain (missing parts from reference TRBV5-4 and TRBJ2-3): ETGVTQSPTHLIKTRGQQVTLRCSSQSGHNTVSWYQQALGQGPQFIFQYYREEENGRGNFPPRFSGLQFPNYSSELNVNALELDDSALYLCASSSSSGASTDTQYFGPGTRLTVL.

In this sample, this clone turned up once. The chain joins TRBV4-2 to TRBJ1-4; D gene unclear. The CDR3 is made up of 15 amino acids. The germline CDR1 and CDR2 sequences are LGHNA and YNFKEQ. Trimming stripped 4 bases from V and 4 bases from J, with 13 bases between. The CDR3 bases are TGTGCCAGCAGCCCCGAACCGACATTTAATGAAAAACTGTTTTTT. Translating it yields CASSPEPTFNEKLFF.

The chain has TRBV15 and TRBJ1-1; TRBD1 matches 7 bases. Germline V gene sequence: CDR1 LNHNV, CDR2 YYDKDF (reference sequence). The V segment lost 2 bases and the J segment 1 base; nucleotides outside the gene matches: 7. The length of the CDR3 is 16 residues. In DNA form, the CDR3 reads TGTGCCACCAGCAGACCCGGACAGGTTAAGAACACTGAAGCTTTCTTT. Translating it yields CATSRPGQVKNTEAFF.

The rearrangement links TRBV6-1 to TRBJ2-7, with 7 bases identical to TRBD1. From germline, CDR1 is MNHNS and CDR2 SASEGT. The CDR3 runs 14 residues. V dropped 8 bases and J dropped 1; count of bases not matched to a gene: 8. The CDR3 coding sequence is TGTGCCAGCCTGGCGAGGGGGCCTTCCTACGAGCAGTACTTC. Translating gives CASLARGPSYEQYF.

Comment on this clone: The same CDR3 is also encoded by other DNA sequences in this sample. The genes are TRBV7-3 and TRBJ2-2; no firm D call. CDR3 size: 13 residues. With 3 bases removed from V and 2 bases from J, the gap between germline ends came to 4 bases. Germline V gene sequence: CDR1 SGHTA, CDR2 FQGTGA. Here the CDR3 reads CASSFPNTGELFF. For the CDR3, the DNA is TGTGCCAGCAGCTTTCCCAACACCGGGGAGCTGTTTTTT. The complete variable domain, with remaining parts taken from reference TRBV7-3 and TRBJ2-2, reads GAGVSQTPSNKVTEKGKYVELRCDPISGHTALYWYRQSLGQGPEFLIYFQGTGAADDSGLPNDRFFAVRPEGSVSTLKIQRTERGDSAVYLCASSFPNTGELFFGEGSRLTVL.

The genes are TRBV6-1 and TRBJ2-1, with D perhaps assigned TRBD1 or TRBD2 (5 bases each). Trimming stripped 6 bases from V and 1 base from J, with 13 bases between. Germline CDR1 MNHNS, CDR2 SASEGT. The CDR3 is 15 residues long. CDR3 amino acids: CASRGTGGSYNEQFF. For the CDR3, the DNA is TGTGCCAGCAGGGGTACTGGGGGTTCCTACAATGAGCAGTTCTTC.

The V and J genes are TRBV7-6 and TRBJ2-3; 8 nucleotides agree with TRBD2. CDR3 length equals 15 residues. Per germline, CDR1 SGHVS and CDR2 FNYEAQ. V lost 5 bases, J lost 0 bases, and 4 bases stayed unmatched. The CDR3 protein is CASSPASGSTDTQYF. CDR3 nucleotide sequence: TGTGCCAGCAGCCCCGCTAGCGGGAGCACAGATACGCAGTATTTT.

The chain has TRBV4-1 and TRBJ1-4; TRBD1 matches at 9 bases. Germline values: CDR1 MGHRA, CDR2 YSYEKL. The J segment lost 7 bases and the V segment lost 0 bases, leaving 3 bases of the junction unmatched. The length of the CDR3 is 15 residues. DNA of the CDR3: TGCGCCAGCAGCCAAGACTACAGGGGGCTTGAAAAACTGTTTTTT. As protein: CASSQDYRGLEKLFF.

This chain connects TRBV6-6 to TRBJ2-2; TRBD2 aligns across 11 bases. This CDR3 is 15 amino acids long. Germline CDR1 MNHNY, CDR2 SVGAGI (reference sequence). After removal of 6 bases from V and 5 bases from J, the junction contained 5 bases not matched to a gene. Here the CDR3 reads CASSPTSGVTGELFF. CDR3 in DNA: TGTGCCAGCAGCCCGACTAGCGGGGTTACCGGGGAGCTGTTTTTT.

This rearrangement joins TRBV11-2 to TRBJ2-6; D unclear. Germline loops: CDR1 SGHAT, CDR2 FQNNGV. Trimming removed 6 bases from V and 0 bases from J, with 6 bases in between. This CDR3 contains 14 residues. This chain's CDR3 is CASSLNSGANVLTF. CDR3 nucleotides: TGTGCCAGCAGTCTTAACTCTGGGGCCAACGTCCTGACTTTC. Using reference TRBV11-2 and TRBJ2-6 for the parts outside the CDR3, the full variable domain is EAGVAQSPRYKIIEKRQSVAFWCNPISGHATLYWYQQILGQGPKLLIQFQNNGVVDDSQLPKDRFSAERLKGVDSTLKIQPAKLEDSAVYLCASSLNSGANVLTFGAGSRLTVL.

The genes are TRBV7-2 and TRBJ1-2; D gene ambiguous. V was pared by 5 bases and J by 4 bases, with 11 bases between. Germline CDR1 and CDR2: SGHTA and FQGNSA. This CDR3 has 13 residues. The CDR3 DNA sequence: TGTGCCAGCAGCGCAACCTTGGGCTATGGCTACACCTTC. The encoded protein is CASSATLGYGYTF.

V usage is TRBV6-1 and J usage is TRBJ1-2, with 8 bases lining up with TRBD1. V lost 0 bases, J lost 4 bases, and 10 bases stayed unmatched. The CDR3 has 17 amino acids. Looked up from germline, CDR1 is MNHNS and CDR2 is SASEGT. The CDR3 DNA sequence: TGTGCCAGCAGTGAAGCGGGGCGGCAGGGGGCTTCCTATGGCTACACCTTC. Translating gives CASSEAGRQGASYGYTF.

Concerning this clone itself: Other nucleotide sequences in the sample specify the same CDR3. The chain combines TRBV29-1 with TRBJ2-5; a possible D gene is TRBD1 (6 bases). The CDR3 is made up of 12 amino acids. Trimming took off 4 bases at V and 2 bases at J, with 8 bases between the two ends. Germline V gene lookup returns CDR1 SQVTM and CDR2 ANQGSEA. The CDR3 protein is CSVVRGQETQYF. The CDR3, as DNA: TGCAGCGTTGTCAGGGGTCAAGAGACCCAGTACTTC.

This chain links TRBV4-1 with TRBJ1-2; the match to TRBD1 covers 8 bases. There are 15 residues in the CDR3. CDR1 and CDR2 (germline): MGHRA, YSYEKL. J was trimmed by 2 bases and V by 4 bases; bases with no gene match: 6. DNA of the CDR3: TGCGCCAGCAGCCCCGGACAGGGCCCCAACTATGGCTACACCTTC. It encodes CASSPGQGPNYGYTF.

The chain has TRBV7-3 and TRBJ2-2; 11 nucleotides align to TRBD2. CDR3 length equals 17 residues. CDR1 and CDR2 from the germline V gene are SGHTA and FQGTGA. V shed 1 base and J 4 bases; nucleotides not matched to a gene: 5. The CDR3 sequence: CASSLIGLAGGTGELFF. The DNA for the CDR3 is TGTGCCAGCAGCTTAATTGGGCTAGCGGGAGGCACCGGGGAGCTGTTTTTT.

The chain is built from TRBV7-3 and TRBJ2-3; possible D gene TRBD1, 5 bases. There are 14 residues in the CDR3. CDR1 SGHTA and CDR2 FQGTGA come from the germline V gene. V dropped 6 bases and J dropped 1 base, with 11 bases sitting between them. The CDR3 protein is CASSAGSRTDTQYF. The CDR3 DNA is TGTGCCAGCAGTGCAGGGTCCCGCACAGATACGCAGTATTTT.